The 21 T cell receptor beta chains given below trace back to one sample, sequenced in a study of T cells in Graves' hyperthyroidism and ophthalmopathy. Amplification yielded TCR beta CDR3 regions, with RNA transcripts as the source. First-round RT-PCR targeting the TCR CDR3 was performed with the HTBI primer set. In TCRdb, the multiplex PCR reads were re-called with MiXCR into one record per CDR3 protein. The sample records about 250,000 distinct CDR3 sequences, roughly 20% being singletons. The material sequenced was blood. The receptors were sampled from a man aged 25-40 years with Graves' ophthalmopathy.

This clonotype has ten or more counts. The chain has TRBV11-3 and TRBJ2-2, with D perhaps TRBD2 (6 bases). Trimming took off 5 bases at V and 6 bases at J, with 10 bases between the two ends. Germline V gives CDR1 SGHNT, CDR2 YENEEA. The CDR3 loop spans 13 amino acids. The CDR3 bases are TGTGCCAGCAGCATCGGAGGGGCCGGGGAGCTGTTTTTT. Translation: CASSIGGAGELFF.

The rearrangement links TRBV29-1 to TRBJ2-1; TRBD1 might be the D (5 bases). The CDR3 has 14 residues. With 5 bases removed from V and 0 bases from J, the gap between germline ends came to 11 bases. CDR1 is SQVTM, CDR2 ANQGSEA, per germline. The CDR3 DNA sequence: TGCAGCGTTCTGACAGCCTTCTCCTACAATGAGCAGTTCTTC. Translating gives CSVLTAFSYNEQFF.

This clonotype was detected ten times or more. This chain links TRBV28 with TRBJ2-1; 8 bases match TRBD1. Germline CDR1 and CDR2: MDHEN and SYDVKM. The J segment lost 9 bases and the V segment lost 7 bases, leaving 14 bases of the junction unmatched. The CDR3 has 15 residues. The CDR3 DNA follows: TGTGCCAGCAATAACCCAGGGGGCCGGGGCCTTGAGCAGTTCTTC. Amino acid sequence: CASNNPGGRGLEQFF.

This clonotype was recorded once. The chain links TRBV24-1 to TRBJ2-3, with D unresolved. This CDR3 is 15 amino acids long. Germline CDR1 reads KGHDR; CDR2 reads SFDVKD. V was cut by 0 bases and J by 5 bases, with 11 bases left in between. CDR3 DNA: TGTGCCACCAGTGATTTGGGGGAAGCGAAAGATACGCAGTATTTT. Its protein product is CATSDLGEAKDTQYF.

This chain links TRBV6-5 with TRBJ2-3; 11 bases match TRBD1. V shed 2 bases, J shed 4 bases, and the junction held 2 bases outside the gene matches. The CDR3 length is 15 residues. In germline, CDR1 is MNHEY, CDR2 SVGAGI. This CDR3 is CASSYRTGGADTQYF. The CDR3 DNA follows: TGTGCCAGCAGTTACCGGACAGGGGGCGCAGATACGCAGTATTTT.

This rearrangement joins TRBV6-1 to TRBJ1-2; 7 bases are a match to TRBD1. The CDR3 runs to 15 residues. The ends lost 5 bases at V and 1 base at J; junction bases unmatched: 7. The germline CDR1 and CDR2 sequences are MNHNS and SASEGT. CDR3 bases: TGTGCCAGCAGTCTGACAGGGTGGGATAACTATGGCTACACCTTC. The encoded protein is CASSLTGWDNYGYTF.

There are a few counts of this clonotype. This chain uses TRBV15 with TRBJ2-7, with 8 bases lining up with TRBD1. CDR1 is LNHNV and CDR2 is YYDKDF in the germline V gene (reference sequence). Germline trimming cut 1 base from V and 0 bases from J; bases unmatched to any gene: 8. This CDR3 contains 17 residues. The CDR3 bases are TGTGCCACCAGCAGAGGTGACAGGGGCCGATTCTCCTACGAGCAGTACTTC. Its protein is CATSRGDRGRFSYEQYF.

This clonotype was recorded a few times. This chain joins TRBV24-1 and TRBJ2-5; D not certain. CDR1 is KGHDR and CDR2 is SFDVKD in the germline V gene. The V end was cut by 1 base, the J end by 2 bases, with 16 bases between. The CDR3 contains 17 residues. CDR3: CATSDLGFDGQQETQYF. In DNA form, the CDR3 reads TGTGCCACCAGTGATTTAGGGTTCGATGGCCAGCAAGAGACCCAGTACTTC.

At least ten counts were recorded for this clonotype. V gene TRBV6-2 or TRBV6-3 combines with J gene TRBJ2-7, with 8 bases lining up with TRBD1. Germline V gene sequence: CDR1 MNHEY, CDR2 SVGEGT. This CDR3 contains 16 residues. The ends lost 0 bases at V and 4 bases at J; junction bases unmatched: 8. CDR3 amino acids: CASSYSRAGGVYEQYF. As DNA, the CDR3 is TGTGCCAGCAGTTACTCGAGGGCAGGGGGCGTTTACGAGCAGTACTTC.

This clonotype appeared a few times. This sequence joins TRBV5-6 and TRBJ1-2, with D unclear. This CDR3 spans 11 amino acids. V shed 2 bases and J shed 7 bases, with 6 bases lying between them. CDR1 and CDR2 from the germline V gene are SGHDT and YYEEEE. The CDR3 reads CASSFGSGYTF. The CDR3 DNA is TGTGCCAGCAGCTTTGGCTCTGGCTACACCTTC.

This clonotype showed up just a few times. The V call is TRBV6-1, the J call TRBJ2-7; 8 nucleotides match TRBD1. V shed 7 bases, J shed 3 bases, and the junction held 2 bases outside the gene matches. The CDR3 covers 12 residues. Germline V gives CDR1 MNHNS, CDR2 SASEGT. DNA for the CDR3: TGTGCCAGCACAACAGGGGGCTACGAGCAGTACTTC. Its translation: CASTTGGYEQYF.

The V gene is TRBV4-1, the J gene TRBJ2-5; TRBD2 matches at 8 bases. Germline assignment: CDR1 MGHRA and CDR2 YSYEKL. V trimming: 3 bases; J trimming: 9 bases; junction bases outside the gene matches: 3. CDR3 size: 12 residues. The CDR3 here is CASSHPGGAQYF. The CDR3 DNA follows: TGCGCCAGCAGCCACCCGGGGGGGGCCCAGTACTTC.

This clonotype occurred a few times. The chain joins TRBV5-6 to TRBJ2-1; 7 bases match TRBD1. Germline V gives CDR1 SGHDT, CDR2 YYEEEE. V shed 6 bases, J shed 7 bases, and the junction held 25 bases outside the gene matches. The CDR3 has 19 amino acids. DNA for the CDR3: TGTGCCAGCAAAGAACAGGGGCCCACAGCGGTGGGGCTATGGAATGAGCAGTTCTTC. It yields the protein CASKEQGPTAVGLWNEQFF.

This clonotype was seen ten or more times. Written as DNA, the CDR3 is TGTGCCAGCAGCCAACTAGCGGGAGTAGCAGATACGCAGTATTTT. Its protein product is CASSQLAGVADTQYF. This chain uses TRBV3-1 with TRBJ2-3, with TRBD2 identical over 10 bases. The germline gives CDR1 LGHDT, CDR2 YNNKEL (reference sequence). This CDR3 is built from 15 residues. With 2 bases clipped from V and 4 bases from J, the junction kept 3 bases outside the gene matches.

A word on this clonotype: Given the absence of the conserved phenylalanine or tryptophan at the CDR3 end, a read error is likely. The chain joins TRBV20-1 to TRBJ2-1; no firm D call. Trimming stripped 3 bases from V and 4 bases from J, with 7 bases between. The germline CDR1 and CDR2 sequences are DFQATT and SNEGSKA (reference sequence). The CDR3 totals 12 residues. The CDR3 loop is CSARRLYNEQFL. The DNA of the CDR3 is TGCAGTGCTAGGCGGCTATACAATGAGCAGTTCCTC.

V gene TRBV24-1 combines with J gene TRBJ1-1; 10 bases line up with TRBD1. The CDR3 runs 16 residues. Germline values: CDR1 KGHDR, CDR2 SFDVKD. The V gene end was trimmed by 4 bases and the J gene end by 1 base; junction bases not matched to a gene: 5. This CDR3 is CATSEGTGATNTEAFF. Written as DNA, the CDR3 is TGTGCCACCAGTGAGGGGACAGGGGCCACGAACACTGAAGCTTTCTTT.

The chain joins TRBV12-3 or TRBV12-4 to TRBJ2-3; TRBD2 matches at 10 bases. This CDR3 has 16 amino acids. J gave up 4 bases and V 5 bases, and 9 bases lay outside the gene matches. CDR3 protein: CASSPSGSLGPDTQYF. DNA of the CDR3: TGTGCCAGCAGTCCTAGCGGGAGTCTCGGCCCAGATACGCAGTATTTT.

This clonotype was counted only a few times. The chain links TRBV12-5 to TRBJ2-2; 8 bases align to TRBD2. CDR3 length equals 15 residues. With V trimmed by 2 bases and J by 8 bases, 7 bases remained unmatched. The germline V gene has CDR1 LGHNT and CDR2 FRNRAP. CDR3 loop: CASGLSPGRVGELFF. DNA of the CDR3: TGTGCTAGTGGTTTGTCTCCCGGGAGGGTAGGGGAGCTGTTTTTT.

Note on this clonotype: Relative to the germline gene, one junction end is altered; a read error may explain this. The CDR3: CASGLDGRAGAYEQYF. In nucleotides, the CDR3 is TGTGCCAGCGGCTTAGATGGCCGGGCGGGTGCCTACGAGCAGTACTTC. The chain is built from TRBV7-9 and TRBJ2-7; a weak D match, TRBD2 (5 bases). CDR3 length equals 16 residues. Germline CDR1 SEHNR, CDR2 FQNEAQ (reference sequence).

Here the CDR3 DNA reads TGTGCCAGCAGTCCGAGTAGCGCAACTAATGAAAAACTGTTTTTT. Translation: CASSPSSATNEKLFF. J is TRBJ1-4 and V is TRBV6-1; no clear D. The V gene lost 5 bases and the J gene lost 0 bases, with 10 bases spanning the gap. The germline V gene encodes CDR1 MNHNS and CDR2 SASEGT. The length of the CDR3 is 15 residues.

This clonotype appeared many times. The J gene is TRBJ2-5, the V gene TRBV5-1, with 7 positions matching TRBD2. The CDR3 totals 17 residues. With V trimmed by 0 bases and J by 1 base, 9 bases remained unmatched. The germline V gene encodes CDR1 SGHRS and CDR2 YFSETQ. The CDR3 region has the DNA TGCGCCAGCAGCTTGGAGGGGTCGAGCGGGGTCCAAGAGACCCAGTACTTC. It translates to CASSLEGSSGVQETQYF.